Sequencing of this T cell receptor (beta chain) was carried out in a study of liver allograft versus peripheral blood T cells. In the study overall: Hepatic allograft T cell receptor repertoires were evaluated relative to those present in recipients' peripheral blood.

With respect to this clonotype: A much larger clone differs from this one at a single base, so this may be a read error.

Each CDR3 protein gets one entry after TCRdb re-called the reads with MiXCR. The sample shows about 3,000 distinct CDR3 sequences, 16% of them seen only once. The CDR3 length is 13 residues. Germline CDR1 SGHNT, CDR2 YYREEE (reference sequence). This TCR was sampled from a human patient who had a liver transplant. Certain T cells may be donor cells from the graft. The chain couples TRBV5-4 to TRBJ2-1; D is possibly TRBD1 (6 bases). The CDR3 nucleotides read TGTGCCCGCAGCTTGGGGGCCAAAAATGAGCAGTTCTTC. It specifies CARSLGAKNEQFF.